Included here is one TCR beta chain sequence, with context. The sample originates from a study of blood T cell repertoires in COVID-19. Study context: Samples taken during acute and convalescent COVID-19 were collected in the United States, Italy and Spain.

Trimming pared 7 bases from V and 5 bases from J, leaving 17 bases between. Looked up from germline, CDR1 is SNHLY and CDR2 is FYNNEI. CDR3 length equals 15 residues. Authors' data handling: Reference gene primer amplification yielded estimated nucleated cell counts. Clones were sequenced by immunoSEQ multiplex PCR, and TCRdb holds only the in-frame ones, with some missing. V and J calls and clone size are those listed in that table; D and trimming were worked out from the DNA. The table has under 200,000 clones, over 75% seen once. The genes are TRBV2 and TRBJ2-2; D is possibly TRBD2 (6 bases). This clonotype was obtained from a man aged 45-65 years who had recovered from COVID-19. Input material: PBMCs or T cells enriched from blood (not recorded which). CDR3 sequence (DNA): TGTGCCAGCACCCTCATGGACGGGAGAACCGGGGAGCTGTTTTTT. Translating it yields CASTLMDGRTGELFF.